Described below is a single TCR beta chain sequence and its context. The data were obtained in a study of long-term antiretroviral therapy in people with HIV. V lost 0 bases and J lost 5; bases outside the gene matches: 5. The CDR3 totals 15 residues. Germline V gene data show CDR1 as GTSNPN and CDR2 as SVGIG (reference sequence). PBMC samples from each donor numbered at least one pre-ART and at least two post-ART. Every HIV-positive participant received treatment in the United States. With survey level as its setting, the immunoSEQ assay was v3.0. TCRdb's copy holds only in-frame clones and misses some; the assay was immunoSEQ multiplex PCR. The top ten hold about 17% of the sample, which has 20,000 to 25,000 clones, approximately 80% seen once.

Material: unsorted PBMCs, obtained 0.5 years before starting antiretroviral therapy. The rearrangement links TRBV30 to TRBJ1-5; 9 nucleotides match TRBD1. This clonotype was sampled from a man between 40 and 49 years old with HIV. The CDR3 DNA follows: TGTGCCTGGAGTGTATTGGGACAGGGTCATCAGCCCCAGCATTTT. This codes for CAWSVLGQGHQPQHF.